These 17 T cell receptor beta chains were sequenced from one sample in a study of cytomegalovirus exposure and HLA in healthy donors. The PCR made use of 60 Vbeta and 13 Jbeta primers. Assay used: immunoSEQ multiplex PCR; TCRdb lists only in-frame clones, some missing. Among under 200,000 clones listed, 55% to 70% were seen once. Source material: PBMCs. The receptors originated from a woman between 40 and 55 years old in good health and CMV-seropositive.

CDR3 nucleotides: TGTGCCAGCAGTTTAATGAGGGGGCCCCGGGTTGGCTACACCTTC. Its protein is CASSLMRGPRVGYTF. The V gene is TRBV28, the J gene TRBJ1-2, with TRBD1 matching over 7 bases. Germline CDR1 and CDR2: MDHEN and SYDVKM. CDR3 length equals 15 residues. V lost 2 bases, J lost 7 bases, and 10 bases stayed unmatched.

The chain couples TRBV7-3 to TRBJ2-1; tentatively, D is TRBD2 (5 bases). The V end lost 3 bases, the J end lost 2 bases, and 14 bases lay between the germline ends. Germline V gene data show CDR1 as SGHTA and CDR2 as FQGTGA. CDR3 size: 16 residues. The CDR3 reads CASSLGFSATYNEQFF. The CDR3 DNA follows: TGTGCCAGCAGCTTGGGGTTTAGCGCAACCTACAATGAGCAGTTCTTC.

The chain has TRBV28 and TRBJ2-1; TRBD2 agrees at 10 bases. V was pared by 4 bases and J by 5 bases, with 5 bases of the junction left unmatched. Looked up from germline, CDR1 is MDHEN and CDR2 is SYDVKM. The CDR3 totals 15 residues. CDR3 region: CASSSGLAAHNEQFF. CDR3 DNA sequence: TGTGCCAGCAGTTCAGGACTAGCGGCACACAATGAGCAGTTCTTC.

The chain is built from TRBV7-6 and TRBJ1-5; 9 bases align to TRBD1. V was clipped by 1 base and J by 7 bases; unmatched bases: 5. Germline values: CDR1 SGHVS, CDR2 FNYEAQ. The CDR3 runs 15 residues. DNA of the CDR3: TGTGCCAGCAGCTTAGAGGGACAGGGAGTACAGCCCCAGCATTTT. Its translation: CASSLEGQGVQPQHF.

The chain employs TRBV10-3 and TRBJ2-1, with 7 bases fitting TRBD2. V gave up 10 bases and J gave up 1 base; unmatched junction bases: 10. Germline V gene lookup returns CDR1 ENHRY and CDR2 SYGVKD. The CDR3 has 15 residues. CDR3 DNA: TGTGCCACCCAGAACCTAGCGGAATCCTACAATGAGCAGTTCTTC. Its translation: CATQNLAESYNEQFF.

This clone appeared a few times. The V call is TRBV4-1, the J call TRBJ1-4; 7 bases agree with TRBD1. V was clipped by 1 base and J by 7 bases; unmatched bases: 6. The CDR3 length is 15 residues. Germline assignment: CDR1 MGHRA and CDR2 YSYEKL. This CDR3 is CASSQVRGLGEKLFF. The CDR3 DNA sequence: TGCGCCAGCAGCCAAGTGAGGGGGCTCGGTGAAAAACTGTTTTTT.

Only one count was recorded for this clone. The rearrangement joins TRBV7-3 to TRBJ2-5; 7 bases map to TRBD2. Looked up from germline, CDR1 is SGHTA and CDR2 is FQGTGA. The CDR3 loop spans 16 amino acids. V shed 0 bases, J shed 5 bases, and the junction held 9 bases outside the gene matches. The CDR3 DNA reads TGTGCCAGCAGCTTAACAGGCGGGAGCAGTTTGGAGACCCAGTACTTC. The encoded protein is CASSLTGGSSLETQYF.

The chain couples TRBV6-6 to TRBJ1-4; unclear D gene. The germline V gene encodes CDR1 MNHNY and CDR2 SVGAGI (reference sequence). V gave up 6 bases and J gave up 0 bases, with 14 bases separating them. This CDR3 is 16 amino acids long. In DNA, the CDR3 is TGTGCCAGCAGATATACGGGAACAGCAACTAATGAAAAACTGTTTTTT. Protein: CASRYTGTATNEKLFF.

The genes are TRBV6-6 and TRBJ2-3; D gene ambiguous. V was clipped by 0 bases and J by 0 bases, with 7 bases between them. This CDR3 comprises 15 residues. CDR1 is MNHNY and CDR2 is SVGAGI in the germline V gene (reference sequence). The DNA for the CDR3 is TGTGCCAGCAGTTACTCGCCAACTAGCACAGATACGCAGTATTTT. It codes for CASSYSPTSTDTQYF.

The chain couples TRBV5-8 to TRBJ1-5, with D hard to call. The V and J ends lost 4 bases and 5 bases respectively, with 13 bases between them. CDR1 SGHTS and CDR2 YDEGEE come from the germline V gene. CDR3 length equals 14 residues. CDR3 in amino acids: CASSPGSADQPQHF. The CDR3, as DNA: TGTGCCAGCAGCCCCGGGAGTGCGGATCAGCCCCAGCATTTT.

This chain connects TRBV6-5 to TRBJ1-1; D perhaps matches TRBD1 (6 bases). Germline loops: CDR1 MNHEY, CDR2 SVGAGI. The germline V and J ends were trimmed by 6 bases and 4 bases, with 15 bases remaining between them. This CDR3 region has 14 residues. The CDR3 spells CASRKQGGGTEAFF. For the CDR3, the DNA is TGTGCCAGCAGGAAACAGGGTGGGGGCACTGAAGCTTTCTTT.

J is TRBJ2-7 and V is TRBV6-5; a possible D gene is TRBD2 (5 bases). Germline V CDR1 and CDR2: MNHEY, SVGAGI. The germline V and J ends were trimmed by 0 bases and 2 bases, with 11 bases remaining between them. CDR3 length equals 15 residues. Here the CDR3 reads CASSYSGAQTYEQYF. DNA for the CDR3: TGTGCCAGCAGTTACTCGGGAGCACAGACCTACGAGCAGTACTTC.

This clone has only one observation. This rearrangement joins TRBV7-2 to TRBJ2-5; 8 nucleotides agree with TRBD1. This CDR3 is built from 15 residues. CDR1 is SGHTA and CDR2 is FQGNSA in the germline V gene. V shed 1 base and J 5 bases; nucleotides not matched to a gene: 6. Here the CDR3 reads CASSLGPRGHETQYF. The CDR3 DNA reads TGTGCCAGCAGCTTAGGACCCAGGGGGCATGAGACCCAGTACTTC.

This sequence joins TRBV7-2 and TRBJ2-5, with D maybe TRBD1 (7 bases). This CDR3 region has 16 residues. Trimming took off 1 base at V and 5 bases at J, with 17 bases between the two ends. CDR1 SGHTA and CDR2 FQGNSA come from the germline V gene. CDR3 amino acids: CASSLVGGGAWETQYF. DNA of the CDR3: TGTGCCAGCAGCTTAGTCGGAGGGGGCGCTTGGGAGACCCAGTACTTC.

This chain uses TRBV9 with TRBJ2-7, with 7 bases aligning to TRBD1. With 0 bases clipped from V and 1 base from J, the junction kept 16 bases outside the gene matches. Germline values: CDR1 SGDLS, CDR2 YYNGEE. This CDR3 comprises 19 residues. The CDR3 sequence is CASSVVVGWGTVASYEQYF. The DNA for the CDR3 is TGTGCCAGCAGCGTAGTAGTGGGGTGGGGGACAGTCGCGTCCTACGAGCAGTACTTC.

This chain joins TRBV10-3 and TRBJ1-2, with a weak D call TRBD1 (6 bases). Germline V CDR1 and CDR2: ENHRY, SYGVKD. CDR3 length equals 17 residues. Trimming stripped 2 bases from V and 1 base from J, with 17 bases between. CDR3 coding DNA: TGTGCCATCAGTGAGCCTACAGGTGGGGGCTTTAACTATGGCTACACCTTC. Its translation: CAISEPTGGGFNYGYTF.

The rearrangement uses TRBV7-9 and TRBJ2-3, with TRBD2 matching 8 bases. The CDR3 loop spans 15 amino acids. J was trimmed by 4 bases and V by 5 bases; bases with no gene match: 8. Germline CDR1 is SEHNR and CDR2 is FQNEAQ (reference sequence). Here the CDR3 reads CASSRLGGEADTQYF. The CDR3 bases are TGTGCCAGCAGCCGCCTCGGGGGGGAGGCAGATACGCAGTATTTT.